The next 14 T cell receptor beta chains were all read from a single sample in a study of T cells after yellow fever vaccination. MiXCR, run by TCRdb on the 5' RACE reads, gives a single entry per CDR3 protein. The data contain some 340,000 distinct CDR3 sequences, around 10% of them seen just once; the ten biggest clones take up about 3%. The specimen was CD4+ T cells sorted from PBMCs, collected 45 days after the yellow fever booster vaccination. These receptors came from a man younger than 30 who received the YFV17D yellow fever vaccine.

This chain uses TRBV9 with TRBJ2-2; 8 bases agree with TRBD2. J was trimmed by 0 bases and V by 6 bases; bases with no gene match: 1. This CDR3 has 14 residues. Germline CDR1 and CDR2: SGDLS and YYNGEE. The CDR3 protein is CASTAGANTGELFF. For the CDR3, the DNA is TGTGCCAGCACAGCGGGGGCGAACACCGGGGAGCTGTTTTTT.

This clonotype was counted only a few times. This rearrangement joins TRBV11-2 to TRBJ1-5; D ambiguous. This CDR3 contains 15 residues. Trimming stripped 0 bases from V and 3 bases from J, with 9 bases between. From germline, CDR1 is SGHAT and CDR2 FQNNGV. The CDR3 region is CASSLDSEANQPQHF. The CDR3 region has the DNA TGTGCCAGCAGCTTAGATTCGGAGGCCAATCAGCCCCAGCATTTT.

The chain joins TRBV12-3 or TRBV12-4 to TRBJ2-5; TRBD2 agrees at 8 bases. The CDR3 spans 14 residues. Unmatched junction bases numbered 9, after V lost 7 bases and J lost 5 bases. CDR3 region: CASNPGGRGETQYF. Here the CDR3 DNA reads TGTGCCAGCAATCCGGGGGGGCGTGGGGAGACCCAGTACTTC.

This clonotype was recorded a few times. The J gene is TRBJ2-3, the V gene TRBV20-1, with D possibly called TRBD1 or TRBD2 (6 bases each). Trimming cost V 2 bases and J 4 bases, with 13 bases left between them. CDR1 and CDR2 (germline): DFQATT, SNEGSKA (reference sequence). This CDR3 region has 14 residues. The CDR3 is CSARNPGASDTQYF. CDR3 in DNA: TGCAGTGCTAGAAATCCGGGGGCGTCAGATACGCAGTATTTT.

The genes are TRBV12-3 or TRBV12-4 and TRBJ1-2, with TRBD1 as a possible D gene (6 bases). The CDR3 loop spans 15 amino acids. V gave up 5 bases and J gave up 7 bases, with 20 bases separating them. The CDR3 here is CASSRPDRPDRGYTF. CDR3 nucleotide sequence: TGTGCCAGCAGTCGGCCCGACAGGCCCGACCGTGGCTACACCTTC.

This clonotype appeared a few times. This chain uses TRBV15 with TRBJ2-1; TRBD2 matches at 8 bases. Germline trimming cut 1 base from V and 6 bases from J; bases unmatched to any gene: 5. Germline V CDR1 and CDR2: LNHNV, YYDKDF (reference sequence). CDR3 length: 15 residues. CDR3 loop: CATSRVGGAFNEQFF. The CDR3 nucleotides read TGTGCCACCAGCAGAGTCGGGGGGGCATTCAATGAGCAGTTCTTC.

In this sample, this clonotype turned up a few times. This rearrangement joins TRBV20-1 to TRBJ2-1; a weak D match, TRBD2 (5 bases). The germline V and J ends were trimmed by 6 bases and 5 bases, with 17 bases remaining between them. The CDR3 has 14 residues. Germline-derived CDR1 and CDR2 are DFQATT and SNEGSKA (reference sequence). The CDR3 is CSAPDRSGNNEQFF. CDR3 sequence (DNA): TGCAGTGCCCCAGATCGCAGCGGTAACAATGAGCAGTTCTTC.

In this sample, this clonotype turned up a few times. The chain couples TRBV6-1 to TRBJ2-5, with 11 bases lining up with TRBD2. CDR1 is MNHNS, CDR2 SASEGT, per germline. The CDR3 loop spans 15 amino acids. The trim removed 3 bases at V and 7 bases at J, leaving 7 bases unmatched. CDR3 protein: CASSETSGAGGTQYF. In nucleotides, the CDR3 is TGTGCCAGCAGTGAGACTAGCGGGGCCGGGGGGACCCAGTACTTC.

This clonotype has a handful of counts. The chain couples TRBV12-3 or TRBV12-4 to TRBJ1-2, with D possibly being TRBD1 (5 bases). CDR3 length: 14 residues. Trimming removed 2 bases at V and 5 bases at J, with 12 bases between. Here the CDR3 reads CASSLIPRVYGYTF. DNA of the CDR3: TGTGCCAGCAGTTTAATCCCCAGGGTATATGGCTACACCTTC.

A word on this clonotype: The junction shows a germline mismatch at one end, possibly a read error. The chain links TRBV20-1 to TRBJ1-2, with D perhaps TRBD1 (6 bases). Per the germline V gene, CDR1 is DFQATT and CDR2 is SNEGSKA (reference sequence). The CDR3 consists of 13 residues. The CDR3 here is CSAETKTDRQYRF. The CDR3 region has the DNA TGCAGTGCCGAAACGAAAACCGACAGGCAATACCGCTTC.

The CDR3 coding sequence is TGTGCCAGCAGTCAATTACCGGGCTCTGGAAACACCATATATTTT. The encoded protein is CASSQLPGSGNTIYF. The chain has TRBV2 and TRBJ1-3; no definite D call. Trimming left V 5 bases short and J 0 bases short, with 11 bases between. CDR1 is SNHLY and CDR2 is FYNNEI in the germline V gene. CDR3 length equals 15 residues.

The chain uses TRBV18 and TRBJ2-5, with D possibly being TRBD1 (6 bases). The V gene's germline CDR1 is KGHSH and CDR2 LQKENI. The CDR3 is 16 amino acids. V lost 3 bases to trimming and J lost 2 bases, with 16 bases between them. CDR3: CASSPPPGGQQETQYF. CDR3 DNA: TGTGCCAGCTCACCCCCCCCTGGGGGCCAGCAAGAGACCCAGTACTTC.

This clonotype showed up many times. The chain carries TRBV12-3 or TRBV12-4 and TRBJ2-3; D is unclear. The germline V and J ends were trimmed by 5 bases and 4 bases, with 13 bases remaining between them. The CDR3 totals 14 residues. The CDR3 is CASSVHALADTQYF. The CDR3, as DNA: TGTGCCAGCAGTGTCCACGCCTTGGCAGATACGCAGTATTTT.

The chain employs TRBV19 and TRBJ1-6; 7 bases are a match to TRBD1. Germline assignment: CDR1 LNHDA and CDR2 SQIVND (reference sequence). CDR3 size: 15 residues. V lost 5 bases, J lost 10 bases, and 11 bases stayed unmatched. The CDR3 DNA follows: TGTGCCAGTAGTCTCTACAGGGGCGGGGAGTCACCCCTCCACTTT. Residues: CASSLYRGGESPLHF.